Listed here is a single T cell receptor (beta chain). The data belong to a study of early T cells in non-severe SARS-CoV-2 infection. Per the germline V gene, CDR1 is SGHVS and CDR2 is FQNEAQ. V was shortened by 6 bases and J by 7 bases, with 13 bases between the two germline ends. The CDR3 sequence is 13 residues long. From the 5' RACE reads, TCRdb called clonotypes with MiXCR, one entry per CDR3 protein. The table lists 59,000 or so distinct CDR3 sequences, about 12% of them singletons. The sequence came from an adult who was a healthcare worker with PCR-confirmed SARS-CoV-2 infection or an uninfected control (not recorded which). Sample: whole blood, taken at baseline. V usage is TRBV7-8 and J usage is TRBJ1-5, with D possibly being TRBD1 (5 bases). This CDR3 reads CASSLTGTQPQHF. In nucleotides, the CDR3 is TGTGCCAGCAGTCTCACGGGGACGCAGCCCCAGCATTTT.